This T cell receptor (beta chain) was retrieved from a study of shared clonotypes between healthy human individuals (dated by TCRdb to between 2020 and 2021). Regarding the research as a whole: The cohort comprised two women and a few men aged 18 to 49 years. To increase sequencing depth and limit assay-specific biases, different laboratories used diverse techniques to prepare libraries and sequence TCR repertoires. For each donor, CD4 naive and CD4 memory were each run on three plates, CD8 naive on two plates, and CD8 memory on one plate. Each donor's leukapheresis produced roughly between roughly 0.85 and 9.5 billion PBMCs. To estimate repertoire size and how much clonotype sharing occurs between individuals, the study deeply sequenced the blood TCR repertoires of several healthy adults. Here is what the overall study found, with its caveats: Sharing across a few donors was observed for approximately 5% of naive CD4, 3.5% of naive CD8, roughly 2.4% of memory CD4, and about 0.38% of memory CD8 clonotypes. Incomplete sequencing was indicated by rarefaction of sorted-subset datasets, despite the large sequencing depth. Only blood was sampled, and tissue TCR repertoires likely differ from those in blood. The genetic and exposure-history diversity represented was limited by the small number of donors. Based on pairwise subsampling, the degree of clonotype sharing among donors was expected to be affected by sequencing depth. Clonotypes shared by all four sorted-subset donors showed higher generation probabilities than non-shared clonotypes. Larger estimated clonotype richness was generally found for naive subsets than for memory subsets.

Donors were healthy HIV-negative adults with no recently reported acute infections or vaccinations. Every donor was a Caucasian adult residing in Nashville, Tennessee, USA. CD4+ T cells were enriched by magnetic negative selection; naive cells were then positively selected on CD45RA, and the negative fraction formed the memory subset. Blood was collected by leukapheresis, and PBMCs were isolated by Ficoll-Histopaque density gradient centrifugation and then cryopreserved in liquid nitrogen vapor phase. Analytical flow cytometry was used to check the purity and quantity of every magnetically sorted T cell population. Genomic DNA was isolated from every sorted fraction and measured by UV absorbance on a Nanodrop 2000c. There are a few counts of this clone. It lacks a known antigen. No base quality values were provided; no much bigger clone lies one nucleotide off. From the germline V gene, CDR1 is SGHAT and CDR2 is FQNNGV. Including the terminal cysteine and phenylalanine, the CDR3 comprises 13 residues. Only CDR3 DNA remains: 39 bases, in frame from the first base. Trimming costs V 8 bases and J 3 bases, and their ends lie 13 bases apart.

Using the deep immunoSEQ assay, TCR CDR3 regions were amplified from genomic DNA by multiplex PCR. For each cell subset, the extracted genomic DNA was distributed evenly across all wells of several immunoSEQ 96-well plates, and each plate served as one replicate. For sorted subsets, around 200 ng genomic DNA, equal to 30,000 to 35,000 T cell genomes, was loaded into each replicate PCR. The purified libraries were quantified using a Qubit 3.0 fluorometer, sized with a Bioanalyzer 2100, and then quantified again using the KAPA Library Quantification kit. A separate single-read 150-cycle Illumina NextSeq 550 flow cell was used to sequence each immunoSEQ 96-well plate. Turning to the authors' computational methods: Because only junctional sequences without quality scores were contained in the immunoSEQ output, filtering matching that applied to full-length reads could not be performed. Sequences were annotated with PyIR, a Python wrapper for IgBLAST v1.9, and V/J genes and CDR3 were assigned using IMGT germline references. Reads were filtered out if the reads had weak V/J assignments (E-value above 1e-6), no CDR3, stop codons, out-of-frame junctions, or ambiguous translated residues. V3J clonotypes were defined as sequences sharing an identical inferred V gene, J gene, and CDR3 amino acid sequence. The percentage overlap between two repertoires was calculated by dividing the number of shared unique clonotypes by the size of the smaller repertoire. RTK rarefaction, the Chao1 estimator, and Recon v2.1 estimates of unobserved clonotypes were used to assess repertoire richness. Generation probabilities were computed with OLGA for all TCRbeta clonotypes obtained by the gDNA method from several donors. TCRdb provides this immuneACCESS table in a form limited to in-frame rearrangements. Some clones are lacking; in checked studies, under half of them reflect an unresolved V gene, and why the rest are absent is not known. Clonal size and the V and J genes are those of that table, whereas D and trimming came from the DNA. Present in this sample are about 1 million clones, 65% to 75% of which were seen just once. The biggest ten clones account for about 1.5% of the sample.

The chain was built from TRBV11-2 and TRBJ1-1; the D gene assignment is ambiguous. The sequenced material came from memory CD4+ T cells sorted from blood. The sample's cell subset or site label, decoded: CD45RA-negative fraction. The receptor's source is a man younger than 30 in good health. CDR3 sequence: CASGKVQDTEAFF. The bases read TGTGCCAGCGGAAAGGTTCAGGACACTGAAGCTTTCTTT. With the rest looked up from the reference TRBV11-2 and TRBJ1-1 genes rather than sequenced, the full variable domain is EAGVAQSPRYKIIEKRQSVAFWCNPISGHATLYWYQQILGQGPKLLIQFQNNGVVDDSQLPKDRFSAERLKGVDSTLKIQPAKLEDSAVYLCASGKVQDTEAFFGQGTRLTVV.